The 27 T cell receptor beta chains presented below share a single source sample, sequenced in a study of molecular identifiers for immune sequencing clone quantification. TCRdb used MiXCR to reprocess the PCR reads, holding one entry per CDR3 protein. The sample shows about 640,000 distinct CDR3 sequences, just under 20% of them seen only once. The sequencing sample was made of naive CD8+ T cells from blood, with Jurkat cell RNA spiked in. Regarding subset: FACS-sorted CD8+CD4-CCR7+CD45RA+ naive T cells. All receptors derive from a human donor in good health. Some libraries in this study had Jurkat cell RNA spiked in.

In this sample, this clonotype turned up many times. The chain carries TRBV11-2 and TRBJ1-1; D is unclear. With 5 bases removed from V and 4 bases from J, the gap between germline ends came to 20 bases. CDR1 SGHAT and CDR2 FQNNGV come from the germline V gene. The CDR3 runs to 16 residues. The CDR3 protein is CASSPGPGFGSTEAFF. The CDR3, as DNA: TGTGCCAGCAGCCCCGGTCCGGGGTTTGGGAGCACTGAAGCTTTCTTT.

This clonotype occurred many times. This rearrangement joins TRBV7-9 to TRBJ1-1, with D possibly TRBD1 on 6 matching bases. The CDR3 covers 15 residues. Per the germline V gene, CDR1 is SEHNR and CDR2 is FQNEAQ (reference sequence). V dropped 1 base and J dropped 2 bases, with 11 bases sitting between them. The CDR3 protein is CASSLVGHTNTEAFF. The CDR3 DNA reads TGTGCCAGCAGCTTAGTGGGACATACTAACACTGAAGCTTTCTTT.

This clonotype was observed at least ten times. The chain is built from TRBV28 and TRBJ1-4; D not resolved. The germline V and J ends were trimmed by 3 bases and 0 bases, with 11 bases remaining between them. CDR1 is MDHEN and CDR2 is SYDVKM in the germline V gene. The CDR3 consists of 16 residues. Here the CDR3 DNA reads TGTGCCAGCAGTTTCATCCCCGAAGCAACTAATGAAAAACTGTTTTTT. Encoded protein: CASSFIPEATNEKLFF.

This clonotype was seen repeatedly, ten times or more. The chain has TRBV19 and TRBJ2-2; the D gene is possibly TRBD2 (5 bases). The germline CDR1 and CDR2 sequences are LNHDA and SQIVND (reference sequence). Deletions cut 3 bases from V and 6 bases from J, with 20 bases between. This CDR3 has 17 amino acids. The CDR3 sequence: CASSIGWMSTGSGELFF. CDR3 sequence (DNA): TGTGCCAGTAGTATTGGATGGATGAGTACGGGATCCGGGGAGCTGTTTTTT.

The CDR3 DNA reads TGTGCCAGCAGCTTGGAACCGGGACTAGCGGGAGGGGGTCCGAAGTGGAGGGGAGAGACCCAGTACTTC. It yields the protein CASSLEPGLAGGGPKWRGETQYF. J is TRBJ2-5 and V is TRBV5-6; TRBD2 agrees at 16 bases. Germline trimming cut 0 bases from V and 4 bases from J; bases unmatched to any gene: 21. Germline lookup yields CDR1 SGHDT and CDR2 YYEEEE. This CDR3 region has 23 residues.

The chain couples TRBV5-1 to TRBJ2-1; D remains unclear. CDR1 SGHRS and CDR2 YFSETQ come from the germline V gene. V lost 4 bases and J lost 0, with 5 bases in between. The CDR3 spans 13 residues. The CDR3 region is CASSKGSYNEQFF. CDR3 coding DNA: TGCGCCAGCAGCAAGGGCTCCTACAATGAGCAGTTCTTC.

About this clonotype: This may be a read error: a much more frequent sequence differs by one nucleotide. The genes are TRBV5-1 and TRBJ2-2; weak D call: TRBD1 (5 bases). The CDR3 spans 16 residues. Trimming took 4 bases from V and 10 from J, leaving 23 bases between them. Per germline, CDR1 SGHRS and CDR2 YFSETQ. In nucleotides, the CDR3 is TGCGCCAGCAGCGTCGACAGTCCTCGTTATGCCGAGGAGCTGTTTTTT. It translates to CASSVDSPRYAEELFF.

This clonotype has a count of ten or more. V gene TRBV9 combines with J gene TRBJ2-3; 11 bases align to TRBD2. CDR1 and CDR2 from the germline V gene are SGDLS and YYNGEE. CDR3 size: 16 residues. V shed 2 bases, J shed 4 bases, and the junction held 6 bases outside the gene matches. CDR3 residues: CASSVLLAGGSDTQYF. CDR3 in DNA: TGTGCCAGCAGCGTTTTGCTAGCGGGGGGTTCAGATACGCAGTATTTT.

This clonotype occurred many times. The rearrangement uses TRBV10-3 and TRBJ2-5, with D possibly TRBD1 on 5 matching bases. This CDR3 region has 15 residues. From germline, CDR1 is ENHRY and CDR2 SYGVKD. Trimming took off 0 bases at V and 3 bases at J, with 11 bases between the two ends. The CDR3 protein is CAISESRVGEETQYF. CDR3 nucleotides: TGTGCCATCAGTGAGTCCAGAGTAGGGGAAGAGACCCAGTACTTC.

This clonotype has a count of ten or more. This CDR3 is CSAADRGEETQYF. The CDR3 DNA is TGCAGTGCTGCAGACAGGGGGGAAGAGACCCAGTACTTC. The genes are TRBV20-1 and TRBJ2-5; 9 bases fit TRBD1. Trimming removed 5 bases from V and 3 bases from J; junction bases left unmatched: 4. The CDR3 covers 13 residues. Germline V gene sequence: CDR1 DFQATT, CDR2 SNEGSKA (reference sequence).

There are many counts of this clonotype. The V gene is TRBV7-9, the J gene TRBJ1-1, with 8 nucleotides matching TRBD1. The CDR3 runs to 16 residues. V was clipped by 5 bases and J by 7 bases; unmatched bases: 15. Germline loops: CDR1 SEHNR, CDR2 FQNEAQ (reference sequence). In DNA form, the CDR3 reads TGTGCCAGCAGCCCAGGTGACAGGGGACCAAGGATTGAAGCTTTCTTT. Translated, it gives CASSPGDRGPRIEAFF. The full variable domain, completed using reference TRBV7-9 and TRBJ1-1, is DTGVSQNPRHKITKRGQNVTFRCDPISEHNRLYWYRQTLGQGPEFLTYFQNEAQLEKSRLLSDRFSAERPKGSFSTLEIQRTEQGDSAMYLCASSPGDRGPRIEAFFGQGTRLTVV.

This clonotype was recorded a few times. This chain links TRBV4-3 with TRBJ2-7; tentatively, D is TRBD2 (6 bases). The CDR3 consists of 13 residues. Germline CDR1 and CDR2: LGHNA and YSLEER. V shed 0 bases and J shed 6 bases, with 9 bases lying between them. In DNA form, the CDR3 reads TGCGCCAGCAGCCAAGATATGGGGGGCGAGCAGTACTTC. Translated, it gives CASSQDMGGEQYF.

This clonotype was seen at least ten times. This sequence joins TRBV5-1 and TRBJ2-7; 8 bases match TRBD1. This CDR3 comprises 16 residues. J gave up 5 bases and V 4 bases, and 14 bases lay outside the gene matches. Germline CDR1 and CDR2: SGHRS and YFSETQ. The chain's CDR3 is CASSPGVWTGLHEQYF. The CDR3 DNA sequence: TGCGCCAGCAGCCCGGGGGTCTGGACAGGGCTACACGAGCAGTACTTC.

On this clonotype: Its ends do not fully match the called genes, so a read error is possible. This chain connects TRBV15 to TRBJ2-1, with 12 bases lining up with TRBD2. This CDR3 has 16 residues. Looked up from germline, CDR1 is LNHNV and CDR2 is YYDKDF (reference sequence). CDR3 protein: CATSRDRLAGVNERFF. CDR3 in DNA: TGTGCCACCAGCAGAGATCGACTAGCGGGGGTAAATGAGCGGTTCTTC. Using reference TRBV15 and TRBJ2-1 for the parts outside the CDR3, the full variable domain is DAMVIQNPRYQVTQFGKPVTLSCSQTLNHNVMYWYQQKSSQAPKLLFHYYDKDFNNEADTPDNFQSRRPNTSFCFLDIRSPGLGDTAMYLCATSRDRLAGVNERFFGPGTRLTVL.

This clonotype was detected ten times or more. The chain uses TRBV5-4 and TRBJ2-2, with D possibly TRBD1 on 6 matching bases. V gave up 1 base and J gave up 5 bases, with 12 bases separating them. The V gene's germline CDR1 is SGHNT and CDR2 YYREEE (reference sequence). CDR3 length equals 15 residues. CDR3 in amino acids: CASSLPRGMTGELFF. In nucleotides, the CDR3 is TGTGCCAGCAGCTTGCCTAGGGGGATGACCGGGGAGCTGTTTTTT. Variable domain in full (rest from reference TRBV5-4 and TRBJ2-2): ETGVTQSPTHLIKTRGQQVTLRCSSQSGHNTVSWYQQALGQGPQFIFQYYREEENGRGNFPPRFSGLQFPNYSSELNVNALELDDSALYLCASSLPRGMTGELFFGEGSRLTVL.

This clonotype was detected a few times. V gene TRBV11-2 combines with J gene TRBJ2-7, with D perhaps TRBD1 or TRBD2 (5 bases each). V lost 1 base and J 0 bases, leaving 16 bases between the germline ends. This CDR3 region has 17 residues. CDR1 is SGHAT and CDR2 is FQNNGV in the germline V gene. CDR3 region: CASSLVGWGKGSYEQYF. CDR3 nucleotide sequence: TGTGCCAGCAGCTTAGTGGGTTGGGGGAAGGGCTCCTACGAGCAGTACTTC.

This clonotype was found once. With a much larger clone just one base away, this may be a read error. CDR3 nucleotides: TGCGCCAGCAGCACCCCGGACAGGGGGTGGGACGAGCGGTACTTC. It translates to CASSTPDRGWDERYF. V gene TRBV5-1 combines with J gene TRBJ2-7; TRBD1 matches 10 bases. Germline V CDR1 and CDR2: SGHRS, YFSETQ. The CDR3 runs to 15 residues.

This clonotype came up many times. This sequence joins TRBV7-9 and TRBJ1-1, with D possibly being TRBD1 (5 bases). V lost 2 bases and J 5 bases, leaving 12 bases between the germline ends. The V gene's germline CDR1 is SEHNR and CDR2 FQNEAQ (reference sequence). The CDR3 loop spans 14 amino acids. This chain's CDR3 is CASSLNWGVTEAFF. The CDR3, as DNA: TGTGCCAGCAGCTTAAATTGGGGGGTGACTGAAGCTTTCTTT. Full variable domain (remainder filled in from reference TRBV7-9 and TRBJ1-1): DTGVSQNPRHKITKRGQNVTFRCDPISEHNRLYWYRQTLGQGPEFLTYFQNEAQLEKSRLLSDRFSAERPKGSFSTLEIQRTEQGDSAMYLCASSLNWGVTEAFFGQGTRLTVV.

CDR3: CSARHVAGTGGAGVLTF. The CDR3 nucleotides read TGCAGTGCTAGACATGTCGCCGGGACAGGGGGCGCAGGCGTCCTGACTTTC. This chain links TRBV20-1 with TRBJ2-6; TRBD1 agrees at 12 bases. Germline CDR1 and CDR2: DFQATT and SNEGSKA (reference sequence). V shed 2 bases, J shed 12 bases, and the junction held 14 bases outside the gene matches. CDR3 length: 17 residues.

The sample holds a few counts of this clonotype. As DNA, the CDR3 is TGTGCCAGCAGTTTTCTCCACAGCACCTACGAGCAGTACTTC. Translated: CASSFLHSTYEQYF. V usage is TRBV12-3 or TRBV12-4 and J usage is TRBJ2-7; D unresolved. Trimming shortened V by 3 bases and J by 2 bases, and 11 bases separated the two germline ends. This CDR3 region has 14 residues.

There are many counts of this clonotype. This chain links TRBV29-1 with TRBJ2-7, with D maybe TRBD2 (5 bases). The CDR3 is made up of 11 amino acids. CDR1 is SQVTM, CDR2 ANQGSEA, per germline. V lost 6 bases and J 7 bases, leaving 13 bases between the germline ends. CDR3 protein: CSVAEGLEQYF. The CDR3, as DNA: TGCAGCGTGGCTGAGGGTCTTGAGCAGTACTTC.

A word on this clonotype: The conserved final phenylalanine or tryptophan is absent from the CDR3, which likely points to a read error. The chain recombines TRBV5-8 with TRBJ2-7; maybe TRBD2 (6 bases). V lost 5 bases, J lost 3 bases, and 15 bases lay in between. CDR1 and CDR2 from the germline V gene are SGHTS and YDEGEE. The CDR3 runs 14 residues. The CDR3 nucleotides read TGTGCCAGCAGGAACCGGGACTTCAGCTACGAGCAGTACCTC. It yields the protein CASRNRDFSYEQYL.

This clonotype was detected ten times or more. The chain carries TRBV28 and TRBJ2-5; 8 nucleotides line up with TRBD2. CDR3 size: 16 residues. Germline V gene lookup returns CDR1 MDHEN and CDR2 SYDVKM. V dropped 4 bases and J dropped 2; count of bases not matched to a gene: 9. In nucleotides, the CDR3 is TGTGCCAGCAGTTCCTCACTAGCGGCCAATCAAGAGACCCAGTACTTC. It encodes CASSSSLAANQETQYF.

This clonotype was detected ten times or more. The rearrangement links TRBV27 to TRBJ2-3; 13 bases are a match to TRBD2. CDR3 length: 16 amino acids. Germline CDR1 is MNHEY and CDR2 is SMNVEV (reference sequence). Germline trimming cut 5 bases from V and 6 bases from J; bases unmatched to any gene: 8. CDR3 nucleotides: TGTGCCAGCAGTCCTGTAGGACTAGCGGGGGTCGATACGCAGTATTTT. This gives the protein CASSPVGLAGVDTQYF.

This clonotype was seen repeatedly, ten times or more. The V gene is TRBV15, the J gene TRBJ2-3; 8 nucleotides agree with TRBD1. The germline V gene has CDR1 LNHNV and CDR2 YYDKDF (reference sequence). CDR3 size: 15 residues. V gave up 0 bases and J gave up 4 bases; unmatched junction bases: 3. The CDR3 region is CATSRDDRGPDTQYF. DNA for the CDR3: TGTGCCACCAGCAGAGATGACAGGGGTCCAGATACGCAGTATTTT.

This clonotype was recorded many times. This chain links TRBV29-1 with TRBJ2-3; D uncertain. V was cut by 7 bases and J by 6 bases, with 8 bases left in between. Germline CDR1 SQVTM, CDR2 ANQGSEA. The CDR3 extends over 10 amino acids. The CDR3 region has the DNA TGCAGCGGTAGGTCGGATACGCAGTATTTT. It translates to CSGRSDTQYF.

This clonotype was found a few times. The chain employs TRBV6-1 and TRBJ2-2, with 8 bases that match TRBD1. This CDR3 has 17 residues. Germline CDR1 is MNHNS and CDR2 is SASEGT. V was clipped by 5 bases and J by 2 bases; unmatched bases: 10. The CDR3 spells CASSYKTGETNTGELFF. DNA for the CDR3: TGTGCCAGCAGTTACAAGACAGGGGAAACAAACACCGGGGAGCTGTTTTTT.